A selection of T cell receptor beta chains follows, all from one sample in a study of cytomegalovirus exposure and HLA in healthy donors. Profiled with immunoSEQ multiplex PCR; TCRdb holds only in-frame clones, not every one. The sample includes about 84,000 clones, about nine tenths of them seen just once. Sequencing was carried out using PBMCs. The origin of the receptors is a man aged 25 to 40 in good health and CMV-seronegative. The conserved cysteine and the conserved F or W are not part of the CDR3 here. The order of the fields is CDR3 protein, clone size, J gene, V gene. Not all rows give a size; the values are once, few, many and, for expanded clones, a class.

SVEELTGRYEQF	NA	TRBJ2-1	TRBV29-1
ASSVDPGLAGERGQY	NA	TRBJ2-3	TRBV9
ASTSMGRPSYEQY	NA	NA	TRBV10-2
ASSTKQYNEQF	NA	TRBJ2-1	TRBV11-2
ASSPGTGGHSGNTIY	NA	TRBJ1-3	TRBV7-3
AWSTSTSYEQY	NA	TRBJ2-7	TRBV30
ASSQEGALEQF	NA	TRBJ2-1	TRBV4-2
ASSDTGRSYNEQF	NA	TRBJ2-1	TRBV2
ASSRGTGLRTDTQY	NA	TRBJ2-3	TRBV14
ASSTVGGGDLDNEQF	NA	TRBJ2-1	TRBV7-9
ASSEVGGYGYT	NA	TRBJ1-2	TRBV2
ASSPPNGQGGGNQPQH	NA	TRBJ1-5	TRBV18
ASNPGLAGNEQF	NA	TRBJ2-1	TRBV2
ASSFQGSNSPLH	NA	TRBJ1-6	TRBV27
ASSLESGRLLNEQF	NA	TRBJ2-1	TRBV7-2
ASSDQTGGNYGYT	NA	TRBJ1-2	TRBV5-1
ASSSPGQRQKLF	NA	TRBJ1-4	TRBV5-5
ASRFPTGAKNIQY	NA	TRBJ2-4	TRBV28
ASSLWRERQY	NA	TRBJ2-7	TRBV28
ASSLGASRAPNTEAF	NA	TRBJ1-1	TRBV5-1
ATSPSRVIVYQQF	NA	TRBJ2-1	TRBV15
ASSYWVTGQGDTGELF	NA	TRBJ2-2	TRBV28
ASSLGGQGQPQH	NA	TRBJ1-5	TRBV7-6
ASSVRQGVGDTQY	NA	TRBJ2-3	TRBV5-6
ASSSFWTSGSGELF	NA	TRBJ2-2	TRBV7-2
ASSQDWYSLTPNYGYT	few	TRBJ1-2	TRBV4-1
ASTPPGHRGRSEQY	NA	TRBJ2-7	TRBV28
ASSIRAGVGPQH	few	TRBJ1-5	TRBV19
ASSFGGGQNSGANVLT	NA	TRBJ2-6	TRBV7-7
ASSYAGGELF	NA	TRBJ2-2	TRBV6-5
ASSLGGLAGISYEQY	once	TRBJ2-7	TRBV7-8
SARSAYGYT	NA	TRBJ1-2	TRBV20-1
ASTQGNQPQH	NA	TRBJ1-5	TRBV28
ASSLASGSVDEQY	once	TRBJ2-7	TRBV5-5
ASKLNEQY	NA	TRBJ2-7	TRBV10-2
ASALAGGPTGELF	NA	TRBJ2-2	TRBV12-5
ASSLQGPASTDTQY	NA	TRBJ2-3	TRBV5-1
ASSLPGTGLDNEQF	NA	TRBJ2-1	TRBV28
ASREYGELF	once	TRBJ2-2	TRBV28
ASSLSGGDEQF	NA	TRBJ2-1	TRBV7-2
ASSFGQGPGELF	few	TRBJ2-2	TRBV5-1
ASTTRDSSYNEQF	NA	TRBJ2-1	TRBV7-2